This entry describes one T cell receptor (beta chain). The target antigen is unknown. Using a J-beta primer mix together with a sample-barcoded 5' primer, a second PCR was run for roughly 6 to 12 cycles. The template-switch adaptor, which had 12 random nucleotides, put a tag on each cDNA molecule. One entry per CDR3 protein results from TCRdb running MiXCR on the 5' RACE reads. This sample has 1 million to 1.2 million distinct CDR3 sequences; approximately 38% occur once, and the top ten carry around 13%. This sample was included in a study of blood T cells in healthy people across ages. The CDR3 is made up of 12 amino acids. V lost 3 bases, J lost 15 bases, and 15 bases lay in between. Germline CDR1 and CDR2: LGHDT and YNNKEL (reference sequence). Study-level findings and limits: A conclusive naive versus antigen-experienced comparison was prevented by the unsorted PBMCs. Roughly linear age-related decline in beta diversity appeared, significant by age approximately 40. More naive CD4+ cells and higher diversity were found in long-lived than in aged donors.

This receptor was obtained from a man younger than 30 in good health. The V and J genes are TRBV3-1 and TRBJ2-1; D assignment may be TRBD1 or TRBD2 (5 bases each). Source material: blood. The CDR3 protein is CASSQGPSESFF. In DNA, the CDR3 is TGTGCCAGCAGCCAGGGACCATCAGAATCGTTCTTC.